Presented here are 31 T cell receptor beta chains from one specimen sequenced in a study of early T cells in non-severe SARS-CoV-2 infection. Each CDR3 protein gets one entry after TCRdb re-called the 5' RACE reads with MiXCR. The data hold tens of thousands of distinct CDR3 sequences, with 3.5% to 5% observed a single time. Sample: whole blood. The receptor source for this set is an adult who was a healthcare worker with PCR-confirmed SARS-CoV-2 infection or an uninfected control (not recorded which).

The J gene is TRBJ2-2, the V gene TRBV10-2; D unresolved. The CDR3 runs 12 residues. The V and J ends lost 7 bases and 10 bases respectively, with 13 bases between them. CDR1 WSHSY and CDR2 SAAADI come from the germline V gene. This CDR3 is CASKAEPEELFF. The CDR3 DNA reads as TGCGCCAGCAAGGCCGAACCAGAGGAGCTGTTTTTT.

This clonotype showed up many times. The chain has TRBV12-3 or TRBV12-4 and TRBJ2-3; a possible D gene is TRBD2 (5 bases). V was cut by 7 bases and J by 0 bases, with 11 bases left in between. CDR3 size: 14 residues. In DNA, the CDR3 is TGTGCCAGCATGGGAGTAACTAGCACAGATACGCAGTATTTT. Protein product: CASMGVTSTDTQYF.

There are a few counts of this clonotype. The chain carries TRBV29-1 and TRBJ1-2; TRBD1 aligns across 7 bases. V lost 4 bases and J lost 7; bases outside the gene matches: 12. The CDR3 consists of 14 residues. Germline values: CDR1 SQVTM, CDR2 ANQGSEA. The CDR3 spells CSVGRQGAAGGYTF. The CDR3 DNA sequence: TGCAGCGTTGGGAGACAGGGAGCGGCTGGTGGCTACACCTTC.

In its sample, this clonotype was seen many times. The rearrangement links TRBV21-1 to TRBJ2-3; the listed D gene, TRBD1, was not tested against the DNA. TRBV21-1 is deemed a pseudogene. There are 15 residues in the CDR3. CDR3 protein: CASSKWAGRTDTQYF. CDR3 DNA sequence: TGTGCCAGCAGCAAATGGGCGGGTCGCACAGATACGCAGTATTTT.

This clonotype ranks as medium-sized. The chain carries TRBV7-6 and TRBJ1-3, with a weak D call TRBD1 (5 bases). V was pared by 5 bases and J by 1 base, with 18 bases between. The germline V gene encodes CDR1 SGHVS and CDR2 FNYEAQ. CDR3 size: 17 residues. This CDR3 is CASSPHKPEGSGNTIYF. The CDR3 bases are TGTGCCAGCAGCCCTCATAAGCCGGAGGGGTCTGGAAACACCATATATTTT.

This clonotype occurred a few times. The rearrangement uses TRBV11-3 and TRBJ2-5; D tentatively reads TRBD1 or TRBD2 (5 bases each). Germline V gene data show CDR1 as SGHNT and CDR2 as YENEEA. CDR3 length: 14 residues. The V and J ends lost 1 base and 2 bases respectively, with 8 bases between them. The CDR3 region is CASSLGGTQETQYF. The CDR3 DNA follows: TGTGCCAGCAGCTTAGGTGGGACGCAAGAGACCCAGTACTTC.

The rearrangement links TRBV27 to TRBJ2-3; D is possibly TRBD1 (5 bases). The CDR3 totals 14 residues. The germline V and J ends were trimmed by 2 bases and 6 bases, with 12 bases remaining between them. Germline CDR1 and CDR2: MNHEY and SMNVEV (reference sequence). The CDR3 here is CASSLRGTTDTQYF. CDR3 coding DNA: TGTGCCAGCAGTTTAAGGGGCACCACTGATACGCAGTATTTT.

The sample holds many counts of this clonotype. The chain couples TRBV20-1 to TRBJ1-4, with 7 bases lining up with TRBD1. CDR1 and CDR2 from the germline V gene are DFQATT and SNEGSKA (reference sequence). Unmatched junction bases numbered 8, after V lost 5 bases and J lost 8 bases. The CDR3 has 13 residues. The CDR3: CSAGTAGREKLFF. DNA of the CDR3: TGCAGTGCTGGGACAGCTGGCCGCGAAAAACTGTTTTTT.

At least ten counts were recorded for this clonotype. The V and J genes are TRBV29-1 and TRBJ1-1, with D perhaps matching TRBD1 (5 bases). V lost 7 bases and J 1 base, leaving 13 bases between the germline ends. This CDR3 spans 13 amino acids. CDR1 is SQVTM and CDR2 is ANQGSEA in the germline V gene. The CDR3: CSAVGRGNTEAFF. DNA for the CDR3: TGCAGCGCTGTGGGACGGGGGAACACTGAAGCTTTCTTT.

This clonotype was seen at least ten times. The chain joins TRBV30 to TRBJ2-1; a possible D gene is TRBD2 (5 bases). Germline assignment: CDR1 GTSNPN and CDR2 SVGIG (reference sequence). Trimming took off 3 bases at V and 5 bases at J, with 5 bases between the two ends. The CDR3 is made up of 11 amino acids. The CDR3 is CAWSGDNEQFF. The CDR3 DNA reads TGTGCCTGGAGCGGGGACAATGAGCAGTTCTTC.

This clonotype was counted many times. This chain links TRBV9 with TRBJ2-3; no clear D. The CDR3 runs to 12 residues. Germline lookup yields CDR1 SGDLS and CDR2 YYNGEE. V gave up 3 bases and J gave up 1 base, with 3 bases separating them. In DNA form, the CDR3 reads TGTGCCAGCAGCGCCCGCACAGATACGCAGTATTTT. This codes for CASSARTDTQYF.

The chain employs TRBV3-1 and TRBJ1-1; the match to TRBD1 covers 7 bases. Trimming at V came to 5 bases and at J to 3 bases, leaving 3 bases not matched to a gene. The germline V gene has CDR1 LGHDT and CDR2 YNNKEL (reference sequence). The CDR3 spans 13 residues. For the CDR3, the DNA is TGTGCCAGCAGCTCAACAGGGGACACTGAAGCTTTCTTT. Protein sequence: CASSSTGDTEAFF.

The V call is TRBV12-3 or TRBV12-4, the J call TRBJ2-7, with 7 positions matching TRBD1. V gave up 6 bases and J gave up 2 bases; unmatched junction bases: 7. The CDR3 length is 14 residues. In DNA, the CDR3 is TGTGCCAGCAGACCTGACAGGGCAACCTACGAGCAGTACTTC. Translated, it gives CASRPDRATYEQYF.

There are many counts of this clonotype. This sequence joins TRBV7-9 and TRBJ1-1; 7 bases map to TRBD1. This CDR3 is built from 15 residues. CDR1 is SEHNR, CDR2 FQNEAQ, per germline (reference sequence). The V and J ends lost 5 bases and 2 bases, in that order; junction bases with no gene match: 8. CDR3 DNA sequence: TGTGCCAGCAGCAAACCTGGGACAGCTAACACTGAAGCTTTCTTT. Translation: CASSKPGTANTEAFF.

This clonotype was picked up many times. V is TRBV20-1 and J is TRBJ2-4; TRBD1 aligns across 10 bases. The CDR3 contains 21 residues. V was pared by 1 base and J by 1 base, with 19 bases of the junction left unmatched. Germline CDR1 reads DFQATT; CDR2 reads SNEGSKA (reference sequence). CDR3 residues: CSARVSAHRDRGFFAKNIQYF. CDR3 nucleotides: TGCAGTGCTAGAGTGTCGGCCCACCGGGACAGGGGATTTTTTGCCAAAAACATTCAGTACTTC.

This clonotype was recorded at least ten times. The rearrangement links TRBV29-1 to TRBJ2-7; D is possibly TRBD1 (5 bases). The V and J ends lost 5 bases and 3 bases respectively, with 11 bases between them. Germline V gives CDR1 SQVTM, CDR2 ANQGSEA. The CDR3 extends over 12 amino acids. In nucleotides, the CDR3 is TGCAGCGTTTCCCCGACAGTCTACGAGCAGTACTTC. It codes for CSVSPTVYEQYF.

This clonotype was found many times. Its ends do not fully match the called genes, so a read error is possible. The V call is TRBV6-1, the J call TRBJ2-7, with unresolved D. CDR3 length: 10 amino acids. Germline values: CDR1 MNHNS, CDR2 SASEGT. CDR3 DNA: TGCTCCTCGGGTCCCTACGAGCAGTACTTC. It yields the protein CSSGPYEQYF.

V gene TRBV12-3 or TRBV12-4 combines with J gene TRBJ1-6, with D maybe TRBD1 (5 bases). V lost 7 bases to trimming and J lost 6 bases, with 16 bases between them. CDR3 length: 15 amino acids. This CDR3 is CASTSGRVANSPLHF. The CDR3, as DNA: TGTGCCAGCACCTCTGGCAGGGTGGCTAATTCACCCCTCCACTTT.

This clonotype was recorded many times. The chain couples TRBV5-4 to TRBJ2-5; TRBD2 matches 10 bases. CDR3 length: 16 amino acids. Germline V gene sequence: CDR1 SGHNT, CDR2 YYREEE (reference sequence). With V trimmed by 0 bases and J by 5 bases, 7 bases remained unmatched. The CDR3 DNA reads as TGTGCCAGCAGCTTGGAGTTCCTAGCGGGGGATGAGACCCAGTACTTC. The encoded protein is CASSLEFLAGDETQYF.

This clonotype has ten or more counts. CDR3 nucleotide sequence: TGTGCCAGCAGCCGCAGACAGTTAGATACTAACTATGGCTACACCTTC. As protein: CASSRRQLDTNYGYTF. The chain carries TRBV12-3 or TRBV12-4 and TRBJ1-2; D is possibly TRBD1 (5 bases). With 6 bases removed from V and 0 bases from J, the gap between germline ends came to 17 bases. CDR3 length: 16 residues.

The DNA for the CDR3 is TGTGCCAGCAGAACCCTATGGCAAAGCACAGATACGCAGTATTTT. It translates to CASRTLWQSTDTQYF. The chain links TRBV12-3 or TRBV12-4 to TRBJ2-3; D is ambiguous. The CDR3 contains 15 residues. V gave up 6 bases and J gave up 0 bases, with 13 bases separating them.

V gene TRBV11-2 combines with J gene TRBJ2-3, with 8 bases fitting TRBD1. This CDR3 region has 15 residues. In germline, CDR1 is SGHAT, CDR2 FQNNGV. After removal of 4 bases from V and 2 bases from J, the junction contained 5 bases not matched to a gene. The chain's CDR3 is CASSWDRLHTDTQYF. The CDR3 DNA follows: TGTGCCAGCAGCTGGGACAGGCTACACACAGATACGCAGTATTTT.

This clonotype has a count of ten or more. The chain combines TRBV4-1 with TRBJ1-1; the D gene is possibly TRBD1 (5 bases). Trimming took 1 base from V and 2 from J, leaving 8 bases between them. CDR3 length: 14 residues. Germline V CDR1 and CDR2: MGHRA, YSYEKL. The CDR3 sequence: CASSQAGHNTEAFF. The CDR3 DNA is TGCGCCAGCAGCCAAGCAGGACACAACACTGAAGCTTTCTTT.

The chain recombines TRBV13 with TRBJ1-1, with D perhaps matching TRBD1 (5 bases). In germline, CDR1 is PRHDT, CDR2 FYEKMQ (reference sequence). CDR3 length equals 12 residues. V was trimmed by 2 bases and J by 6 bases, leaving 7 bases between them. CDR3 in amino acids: CASSLRGAEAFF. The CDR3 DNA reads TGTGCCAGCAGCTTACGGGGGGCTGAAGCTTTCTTT.

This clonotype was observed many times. DNA of the CDR3: TGCGCCAGCAGCCAAGAGTCCAGGGAGGGAGGAAACACCATATATTTT. Its protein product is CASSQESREGGNTIYF. The chain joins TRBV4-1 to TRBJ1-3, with D possibly matching TRBD1 (5 bases). The CDR3 contains 16 residues. Germline V gene sequence: CDR1 MGHRA, CDR2 YSYEKL. Trimming cost V 0 bases and J 4 bases, with 13 bases left between them.

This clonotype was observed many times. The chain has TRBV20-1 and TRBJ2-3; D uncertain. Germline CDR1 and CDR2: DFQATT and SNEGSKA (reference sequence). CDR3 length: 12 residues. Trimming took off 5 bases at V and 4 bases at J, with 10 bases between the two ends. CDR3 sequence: CSAERTADTQYF. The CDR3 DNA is TGCAGTGCTGAAAGGACGGCAGATACGCAGTATTTT.

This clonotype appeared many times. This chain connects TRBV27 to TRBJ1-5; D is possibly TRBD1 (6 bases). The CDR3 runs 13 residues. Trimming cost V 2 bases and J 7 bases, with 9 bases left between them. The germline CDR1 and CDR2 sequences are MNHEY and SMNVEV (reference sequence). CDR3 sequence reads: CASSLGQLQPQHF. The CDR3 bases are TGTGCCAGCAGTTTAGGACAGCTCCAGCCCCAGCATTTT.

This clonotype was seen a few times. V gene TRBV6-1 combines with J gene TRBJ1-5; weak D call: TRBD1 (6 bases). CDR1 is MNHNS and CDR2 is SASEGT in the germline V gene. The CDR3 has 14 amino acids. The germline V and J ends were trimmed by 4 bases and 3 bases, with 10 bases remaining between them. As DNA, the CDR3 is TGTGCCAGCAGTGCCGGGACACTCAATCAGCCCCAGCATTTT. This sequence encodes CASSAGTLNQPQHF.

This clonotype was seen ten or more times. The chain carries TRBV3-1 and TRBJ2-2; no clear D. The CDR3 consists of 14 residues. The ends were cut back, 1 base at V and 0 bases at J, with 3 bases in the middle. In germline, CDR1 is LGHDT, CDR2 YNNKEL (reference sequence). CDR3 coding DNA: TGTGCCAGCAGCCAAGTTTCGAACACCGGGGAGCTGTTTTTT. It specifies CASSQVSNTGELFF.

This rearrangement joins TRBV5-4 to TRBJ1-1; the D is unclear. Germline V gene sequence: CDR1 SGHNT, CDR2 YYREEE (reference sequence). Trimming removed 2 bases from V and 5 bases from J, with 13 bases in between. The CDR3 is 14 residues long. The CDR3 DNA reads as TGTGCCAGCAGCTTTGCGGGGATTAAGACTGAAGCTTTCTTT. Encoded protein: CASSFAGIKTEAFF.

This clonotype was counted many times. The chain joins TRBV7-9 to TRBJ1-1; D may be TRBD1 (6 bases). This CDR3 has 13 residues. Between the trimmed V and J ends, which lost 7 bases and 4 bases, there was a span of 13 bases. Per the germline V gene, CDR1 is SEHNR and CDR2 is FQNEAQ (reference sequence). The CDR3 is CASTPLRGTEAFF. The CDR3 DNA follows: TGTGCCAGCACCCCCCTCAGGGGCACTGAAGCTTTCTTT.